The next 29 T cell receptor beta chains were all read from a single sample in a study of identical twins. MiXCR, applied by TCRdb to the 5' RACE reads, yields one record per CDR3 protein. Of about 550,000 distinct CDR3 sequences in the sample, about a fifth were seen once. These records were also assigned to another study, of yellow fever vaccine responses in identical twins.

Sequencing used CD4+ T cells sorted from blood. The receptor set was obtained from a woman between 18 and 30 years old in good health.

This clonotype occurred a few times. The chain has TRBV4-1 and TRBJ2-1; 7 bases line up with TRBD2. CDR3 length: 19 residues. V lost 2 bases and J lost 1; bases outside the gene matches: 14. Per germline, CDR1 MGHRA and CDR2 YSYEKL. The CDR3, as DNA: TGCGCCAGCAGCCAACTCTCCTCTTTCGGGGGGAAATCCTACAATGAGCAGTTCTTC. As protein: CASSQLSSFGGKSYNEQFF.

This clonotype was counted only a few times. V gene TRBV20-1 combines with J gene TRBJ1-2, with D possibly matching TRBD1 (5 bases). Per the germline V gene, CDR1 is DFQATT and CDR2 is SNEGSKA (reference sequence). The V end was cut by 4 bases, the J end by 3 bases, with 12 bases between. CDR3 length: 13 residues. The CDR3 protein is CSAKNWDYYGYTF. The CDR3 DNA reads TGCAGTGCTAAGAATTGGGACTACTATGGCTACACCTTC.

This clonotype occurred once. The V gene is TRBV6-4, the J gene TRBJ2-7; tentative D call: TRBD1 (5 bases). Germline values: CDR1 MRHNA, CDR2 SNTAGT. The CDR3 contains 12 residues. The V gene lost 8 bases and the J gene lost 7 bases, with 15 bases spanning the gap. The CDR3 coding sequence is TGTGCCAGCGTCAGGGATATGGGGGAGCAGTACGTC. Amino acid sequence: CASVRDMGEQYV.

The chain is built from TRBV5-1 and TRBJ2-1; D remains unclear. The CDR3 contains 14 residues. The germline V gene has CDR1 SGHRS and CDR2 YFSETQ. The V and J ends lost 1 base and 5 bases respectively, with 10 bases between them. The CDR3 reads CASSLIPGDNEQFF. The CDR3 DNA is TGCGCCAGCAGCTTGATCCCAGGTGACAATGAGCAGTTCTTC.

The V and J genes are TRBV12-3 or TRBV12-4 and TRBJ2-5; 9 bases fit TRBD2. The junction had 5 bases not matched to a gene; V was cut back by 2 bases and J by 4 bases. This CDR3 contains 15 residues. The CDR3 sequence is CASSLSLAGSETQYF. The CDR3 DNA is TGTGCCAGCAGTTTATCCCTAGCGGGATCAGAGACCCAGTACTTC.

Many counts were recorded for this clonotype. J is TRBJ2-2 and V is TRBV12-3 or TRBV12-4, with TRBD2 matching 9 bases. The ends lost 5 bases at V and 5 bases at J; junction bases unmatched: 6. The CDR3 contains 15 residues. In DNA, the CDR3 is TGTGCCAGCAGTCCACGGACTAGCGCAACCGGGGAGCTGTTTTTT. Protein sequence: CASSPRTSATGELFF.

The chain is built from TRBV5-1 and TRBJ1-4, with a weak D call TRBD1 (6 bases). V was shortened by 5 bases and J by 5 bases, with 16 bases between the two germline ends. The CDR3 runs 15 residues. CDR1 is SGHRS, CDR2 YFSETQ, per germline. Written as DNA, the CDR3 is TGCGCCAGCAGAACGAGACAGGCGGAAAATGAAAAACTGTTTTTT. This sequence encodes CASRTRQAENEKLFF.

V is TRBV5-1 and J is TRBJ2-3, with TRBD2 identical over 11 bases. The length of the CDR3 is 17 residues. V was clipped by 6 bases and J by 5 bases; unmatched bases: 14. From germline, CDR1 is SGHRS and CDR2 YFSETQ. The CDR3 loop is CASNRDSGTSGLDTQYF. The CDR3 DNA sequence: TGCGCCAGCAACCGCGATTCCGGGACTAGCGGCTTAGATACGCAGTATTTT.

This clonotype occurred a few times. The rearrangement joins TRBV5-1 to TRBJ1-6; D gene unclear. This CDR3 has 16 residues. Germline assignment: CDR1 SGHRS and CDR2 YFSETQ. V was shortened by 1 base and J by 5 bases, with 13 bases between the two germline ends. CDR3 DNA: TGCGCCAGCAGCTTGAAGGAAGGGCTCAATAATTCACCCCTCCACTTT. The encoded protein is CASSLKEGLNNSPLHF.

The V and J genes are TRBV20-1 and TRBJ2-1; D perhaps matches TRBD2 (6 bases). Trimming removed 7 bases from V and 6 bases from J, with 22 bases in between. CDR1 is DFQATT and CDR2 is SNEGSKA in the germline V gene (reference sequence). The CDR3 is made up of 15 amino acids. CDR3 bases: TGCAGTGTCCCCCCTCGGGGAGGTCAAGGCAATGAGCAGTTCTTC. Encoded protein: CSVPPRGGQGNEQFF.

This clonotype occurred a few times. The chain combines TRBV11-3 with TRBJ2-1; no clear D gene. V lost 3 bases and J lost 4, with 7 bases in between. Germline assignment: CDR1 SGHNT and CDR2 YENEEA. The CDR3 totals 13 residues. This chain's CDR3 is CASSFSAYNEQFF. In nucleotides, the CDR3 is TGTGCCAGCAGCTTTTCCGCTTACAATGAGCAGTTCTTC.

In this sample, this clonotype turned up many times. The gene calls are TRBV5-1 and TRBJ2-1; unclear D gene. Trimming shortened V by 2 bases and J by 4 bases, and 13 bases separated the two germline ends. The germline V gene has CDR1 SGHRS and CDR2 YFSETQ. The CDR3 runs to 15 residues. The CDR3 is CASSFPVGQYNEQFF. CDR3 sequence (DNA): TGCGCCAGCAGCTTCCCGGTAGGGCAATACAATGAGCAGTTCTTC.

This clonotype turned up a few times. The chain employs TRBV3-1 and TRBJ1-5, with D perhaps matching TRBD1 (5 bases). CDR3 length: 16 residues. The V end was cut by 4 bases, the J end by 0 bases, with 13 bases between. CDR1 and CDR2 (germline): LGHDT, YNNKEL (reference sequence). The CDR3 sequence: CASSLRVGDSNQPQHF. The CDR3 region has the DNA TGTGCCAGCAGCCTTAGGGTGGGGGATAGCAATCAGCCCCAGCATTTT.

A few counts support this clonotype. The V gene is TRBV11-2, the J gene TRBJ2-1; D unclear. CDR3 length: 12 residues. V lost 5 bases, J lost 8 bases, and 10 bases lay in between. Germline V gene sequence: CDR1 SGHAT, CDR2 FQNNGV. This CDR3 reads CASSPRLDEQFF. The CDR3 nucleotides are TGTGCCAGCAGCCCCCGTCTGGATGAGCAGTTCTTC.

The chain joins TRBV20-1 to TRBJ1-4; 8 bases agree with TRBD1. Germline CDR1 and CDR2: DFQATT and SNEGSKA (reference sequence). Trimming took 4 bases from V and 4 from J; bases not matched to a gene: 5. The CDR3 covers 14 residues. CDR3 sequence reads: CSAMDRVLNEKLFF. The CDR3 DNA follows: TGCAGTGCTATGGACAGGGTCCTTAATGAAAAACTGTTTTTT.

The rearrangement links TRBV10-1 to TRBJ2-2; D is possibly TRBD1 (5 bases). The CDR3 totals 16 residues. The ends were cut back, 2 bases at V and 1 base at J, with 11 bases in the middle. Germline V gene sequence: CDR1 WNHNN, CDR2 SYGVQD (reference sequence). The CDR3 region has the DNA TGCGCCAGCAGTGAGATGGGCAGGGTGAACACCGGGGAGCTGTTTTTT. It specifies CASSEMGRVNTGELFF.

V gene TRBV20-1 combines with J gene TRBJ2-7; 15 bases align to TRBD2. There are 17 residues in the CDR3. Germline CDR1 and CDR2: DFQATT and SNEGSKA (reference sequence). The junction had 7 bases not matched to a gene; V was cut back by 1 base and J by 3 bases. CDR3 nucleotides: TGCAGTGCTAGAGCCCTGGGGACTAGCGGGGGGTTCTACGAGCAGTACGTC. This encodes CSARALGTSGGFYEQYV.

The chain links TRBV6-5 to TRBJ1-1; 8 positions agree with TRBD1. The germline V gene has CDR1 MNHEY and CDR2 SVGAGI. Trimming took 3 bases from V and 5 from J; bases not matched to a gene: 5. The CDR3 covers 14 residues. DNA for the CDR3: TGTGCCAGCAGTTATACAGGGGGAAGGACTGAAGCTTTCTTT. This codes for CASSYTGGRTEAFF.

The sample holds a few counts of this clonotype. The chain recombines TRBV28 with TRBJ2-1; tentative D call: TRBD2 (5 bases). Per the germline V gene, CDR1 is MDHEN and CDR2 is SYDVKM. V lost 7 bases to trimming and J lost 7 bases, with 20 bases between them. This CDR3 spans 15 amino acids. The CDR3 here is CASIPSSGKRNEQFF. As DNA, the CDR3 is TGTGCCAGCATCCCATCCTCGGGGAAAAGGAATGAGCAGTTCTTC.

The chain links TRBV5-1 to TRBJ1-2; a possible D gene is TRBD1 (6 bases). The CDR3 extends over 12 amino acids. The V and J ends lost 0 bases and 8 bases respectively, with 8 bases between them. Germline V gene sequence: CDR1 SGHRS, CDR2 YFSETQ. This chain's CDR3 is CASSLAGGGYTF. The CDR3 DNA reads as TGCGCCAGCAGCTTGGCGGGGGGCGGCTACACCTTC.

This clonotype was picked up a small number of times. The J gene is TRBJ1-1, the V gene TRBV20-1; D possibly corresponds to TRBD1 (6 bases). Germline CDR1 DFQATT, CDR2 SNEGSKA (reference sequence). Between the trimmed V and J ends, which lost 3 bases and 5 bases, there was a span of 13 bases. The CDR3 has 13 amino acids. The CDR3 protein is CSASSGAGTEAFF. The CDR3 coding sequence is TGCAGTGCTAGTTCGGGGGCTGGAACTGAAGCTTTCTTT.

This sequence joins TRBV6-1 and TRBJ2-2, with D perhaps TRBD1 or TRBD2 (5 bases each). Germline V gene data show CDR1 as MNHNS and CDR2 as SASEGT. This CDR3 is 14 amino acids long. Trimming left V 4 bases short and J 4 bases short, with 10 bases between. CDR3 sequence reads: CASSVGDLTGELFF. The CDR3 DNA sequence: TGTGCCAGCAGTGTTGGGGACCTCACCGGGGAGCTGTTTTTT.

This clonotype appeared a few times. Written as DNA, the CDR3 is TGTGCCACCAGCAGAAAAAAACTAGCGGCCGCCACAGATACGCAGTATTTT. Translated, it gives CATSRKKLAAATDTQYF. This rearrangement joins TRBV15 to TRBJ2-3, with 8 bases aligning to TRBD2. The CDR3 has 17 amino acids. In germline, CDR1 is LNHNV, CDR2 YYDKDF (reference sequence). Unmatched junction bases numbered 9, after V lost 2 bases and J lost 2 bases.

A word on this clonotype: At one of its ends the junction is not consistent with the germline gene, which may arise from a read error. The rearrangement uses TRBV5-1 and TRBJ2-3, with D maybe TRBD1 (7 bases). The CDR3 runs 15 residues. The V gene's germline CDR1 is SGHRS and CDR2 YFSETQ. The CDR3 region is CTSRRDSLSTDTQYF. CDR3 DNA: TGCACCAGCAGGAGGGACAGTCTATCCACAGATACGCAGTATTTT.

This chain's CDR3 is CASSPGASGAYEQYF. The CDR3 nucleotides are TGTGCCAGCAGCCCTGGGGCTAGCGGGGCCTACGAGCAGTACTTC. The chain employs TRBV9 and TRBJ2-7; TRBD2 agrees at 9 bases. From germline, CDR1 is SGDLS and CDR2 YYNGEE. V shed 4 bases, J shed 2 bases, and the junction held 7 bases outside the gene matches. The CDR3 consists of 15 residues.

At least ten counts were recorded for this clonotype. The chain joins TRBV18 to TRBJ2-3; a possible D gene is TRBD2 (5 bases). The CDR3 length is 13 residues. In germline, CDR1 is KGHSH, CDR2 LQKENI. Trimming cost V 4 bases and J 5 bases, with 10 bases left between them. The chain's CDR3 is CASSLRSGDTQYF. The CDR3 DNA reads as TGTGCCAGCTCACTGAGGAGCGGAGATACGCAGTATTTT.

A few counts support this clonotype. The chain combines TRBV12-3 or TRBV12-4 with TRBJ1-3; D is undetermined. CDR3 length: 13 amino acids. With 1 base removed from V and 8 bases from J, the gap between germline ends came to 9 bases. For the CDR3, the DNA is TGTGCCAGCAGTTTAGTCAGGTTCGACACCATATATTTT. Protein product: CASSLVRFDTIYF.

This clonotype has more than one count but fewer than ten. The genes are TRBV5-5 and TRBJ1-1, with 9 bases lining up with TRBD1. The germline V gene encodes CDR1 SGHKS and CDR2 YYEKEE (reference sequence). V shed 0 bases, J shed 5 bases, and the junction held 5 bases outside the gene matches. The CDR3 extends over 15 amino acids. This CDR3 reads CASSLGQGVWTEAFF. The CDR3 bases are TGTGCCAGCAGCTTGGGACAGGGGGTCTGGACTGAAGCTTTCTTT.

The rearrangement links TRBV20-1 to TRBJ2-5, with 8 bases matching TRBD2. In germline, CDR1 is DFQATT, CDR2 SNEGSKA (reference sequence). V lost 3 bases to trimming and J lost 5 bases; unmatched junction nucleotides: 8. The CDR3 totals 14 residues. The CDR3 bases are TGCAGTGCTAGTGGTGCTAGCGGGTTGGAGACCCAGTACTTC. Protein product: CSASGASGLETQYF.